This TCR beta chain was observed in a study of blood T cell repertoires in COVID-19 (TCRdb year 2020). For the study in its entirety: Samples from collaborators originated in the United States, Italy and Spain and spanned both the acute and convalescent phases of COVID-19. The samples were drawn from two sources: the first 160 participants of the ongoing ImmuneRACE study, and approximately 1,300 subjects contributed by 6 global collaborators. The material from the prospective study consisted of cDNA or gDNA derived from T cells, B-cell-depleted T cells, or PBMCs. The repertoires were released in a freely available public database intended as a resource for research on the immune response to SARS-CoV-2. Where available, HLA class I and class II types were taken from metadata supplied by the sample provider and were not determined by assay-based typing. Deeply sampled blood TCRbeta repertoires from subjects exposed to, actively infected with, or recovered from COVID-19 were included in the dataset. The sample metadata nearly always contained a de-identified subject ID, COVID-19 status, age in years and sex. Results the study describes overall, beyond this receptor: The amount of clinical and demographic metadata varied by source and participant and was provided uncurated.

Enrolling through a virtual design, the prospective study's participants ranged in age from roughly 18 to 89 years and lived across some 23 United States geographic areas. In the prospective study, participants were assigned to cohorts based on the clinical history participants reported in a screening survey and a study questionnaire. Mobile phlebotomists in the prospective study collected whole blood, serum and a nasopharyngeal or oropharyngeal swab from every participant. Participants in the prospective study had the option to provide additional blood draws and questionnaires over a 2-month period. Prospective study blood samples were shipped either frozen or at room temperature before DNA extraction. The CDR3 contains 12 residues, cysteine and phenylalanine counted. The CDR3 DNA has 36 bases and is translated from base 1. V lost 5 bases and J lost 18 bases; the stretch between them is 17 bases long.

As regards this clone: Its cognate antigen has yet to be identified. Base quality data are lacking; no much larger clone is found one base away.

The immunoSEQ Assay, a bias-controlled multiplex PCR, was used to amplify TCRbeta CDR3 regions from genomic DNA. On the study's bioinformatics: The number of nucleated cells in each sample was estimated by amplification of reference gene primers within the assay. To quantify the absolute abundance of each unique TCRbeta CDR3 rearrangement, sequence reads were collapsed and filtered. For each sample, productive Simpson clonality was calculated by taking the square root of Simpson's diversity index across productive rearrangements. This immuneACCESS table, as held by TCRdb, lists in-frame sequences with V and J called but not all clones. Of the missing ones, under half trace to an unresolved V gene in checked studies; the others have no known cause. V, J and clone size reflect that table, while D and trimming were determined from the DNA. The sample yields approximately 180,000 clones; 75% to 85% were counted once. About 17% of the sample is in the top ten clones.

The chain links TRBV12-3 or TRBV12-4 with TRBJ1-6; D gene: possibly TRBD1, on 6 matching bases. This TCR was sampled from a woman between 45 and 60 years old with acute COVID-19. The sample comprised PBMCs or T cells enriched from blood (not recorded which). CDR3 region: CASSGGGRGPHF. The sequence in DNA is TGTGCCAGCAGTGGAGGGGGGCGGGGGCCCCACTTT.